The TCR beta chain described here comes from a study of T cell repertoires in cytomegalovirus infection (dated by TCRdb to between 2018 and 2021). Broadly, across the study: Alongside well-studied HLA-B-restricted epitopes, the peptide stimulations were aimed at recently identified HLA-C-restricted CMV epitopes, whose presentation resists viral immunomodulation. Donor HLA type was relevant to the analysis, as public TCR beta signatures indicated carriage of CMV infection together with the matching HLA type. The investigation overall reported the following: The ex vivo response was dominated by HLA-C-restricted CMV-specific TCR beta clonotypes, which also provided the single most frequent clonotype in two of eight donors. In both this cohort and an independent cohort of approximately 350 donors, the cumulative frequency of public TCR beta family members distinguished carriers of CMV infection plus the relevant HLA type.

This clonotype was observed a few times. Its recognized antigen is unknown. Per-nucleotide qualities are absent, and no much larger clonotype sits a single base away. Taken with the paper, the label for treatment or condition translates to: in vitro stimulation with specific CMV peptide epitopes to enrich CMV-specific T cells. The sequencer listed for this sample is Illumina HiSeq 1500. TCRdb trimmed public reads at Q25 via fastp, called clones via MiXCR and kept in-frame beta chains. Rows are combined by CDR3 protein, so each entry shows the most common genes and DNA. The sample records some 920,000 distinct CDR3 sequences, around 29% of which are singletons. Around an eighth of the sample lies in the top ten. Its CDR3 holds 13 amino acids, cysteine through phenylalanine. CDR3 DNA is the only sequence kept; it has 39 bases, read in frame from the first base. Trimming costs V 6 bases and J 7 bases, and their ends lie 12 bases apart. For CDR1 and CDR2, the germline V gene lists MGHDK and SYGVNS.

The sequenced sample was cultured CD8+ T cells from PBMCs, obtained from culture after CMV antigen stimulation. Recombination joined TRBV25-1 with TRBJ1-4, with TRBD1 tentatively as D gene (6 bases match). The clonotype was recovered from a human donor in good health (CMV status not recorded). Some clones in this sample may be carry-over from other donors' samples. The CDR3 region: CASRKNRVEKLFF. The nucleotide sequence reads TGTGCCAGCAGAAAAAACAGGGTTGAAAAACTGTTTTTT.